This T cell receptor (beta chain) was identified during a study of OX40 agonist ivuxolimab in advanced cancers. Study-wide context: Every 2 weeks, ivuxolimab was infused into the patients intravenously at between 0.01 and 10 mg/kg.

J lost 7 bases, V lost 6 bases, and 6 bases had no gene match. The CDR3 consists of 12 residues. CDR1 SEHNR and CDR2 FQNEAQ come from the germline V gene (reference sequence). General study points: A proportion of nonresponders additionally exhibited low normalized T-cell clonal expansion. Doses of 0.1 to 3.0 mg/kg were accompanied by clonal expansion of CD4+ and CD8+ blood T cells by week 6. Fewer expanded clones were found on average in CD4+ than in CD8+ T cells.

Notes on this clone: Its antigen is not known.

Only in-frame clones appear in the TCRdb table, and some are missing; sequencing was by immunoSEQ multiplex PCR. The sample contains several thousand clones, roughly 63% of which appear only once. The TCR was taken from an adult with an advanced solid tumor such as melanoma, head and neck, liver or kidney cancer. The rearrangement joins TRBV7-9 to TRBJ2-7; 7 nucleotides agree with TRBD2. This sample comprised CD4+ or CD8+ T cells sorted from blood, obtained in a trial of the OX40 agonist ivuxolimab. The CDR3 nucleotides are TGTGCCAGCAGTCCTGCGGGGGATGAGCAGTACTTC. It translates to CASSPAGDEQYF.